The 7 T cell receptor beta chains reported below all come from one sample, sequenced in a study of blood T cells in healthy people across ages. PCR was performed a second time for about 7 to 11 cycles using a sample-barcoded 5' primer and a J-beta primer mix. One entry per CDR3 protein, called by TCRdb with MiXCR from the 5' RACE reads. The top ten hold around 32% of the sample, which has fewer than 900,000 distinct CDR3 sequences, 45% to 50% seen once. Sequencing was done on a sample of blood. The receptors were sampled from a woman aged 60-70 years in good health.

The chain joins TRBV12-3 or TRBV12-4 to TRBJ2-3; D is possibly TRBD1 (5 bases). Deletions cut 5 bases from V and 2 bases from J, with 20 bases between. CDR3 size: 17 residues. The chain's CDR3 is CASSPGQGAMATDTQYF. The CDR3 DNA sequence: TGTGCCAGCAGTCCAGGGCAAGGGGCAATGGCCACAGATACGCAGTATTTT.

The V call is TRBV3-1, the J call TRBJ1-2; no reliable D call. The CDR3 contains 13 residues. The V and J ends lost 4 bases and 6 bases respectively, with 12 bases between them. Germline V gene data show CDR1 as LGHDT and CDR2 as YNNKEL (reference sequence). The CDR3 bases are TGTGCCAGCAGCCCCCGGTGGGAAGATGGCTACACCTTC. As protein: CASSPRWEDGYTF.

The sample holds many counts of this clonotype. The genes are TRBV20-1 and TRBJ2-3; D is possibly TRBD2 (6 bases). V shed 1 base and J shed 1 base, with 9 bases lying between them. This CDR3 has 14 amino acids. CDR1 and CDR2 from the germline V gene are DFQATT and SNEGSKA (reference sequence). The CDR3 loop reads CSARVGTRTDTQYF. CDR3 DNA sequence: TGCAGTGCTAGAGTCGGGACTCGCACAGATACGCAGTATTTT.

The V and J genes are TRBV6-5 and TRBJ2-7; possibly TRBD2 for D (5 bases). The CDR3 loop spans 16 amino acids. CDR1 and CDR2 from the germline V gene are MNHEY and SVGAGI. Trimming took off 0 bases at V and 0 bases at J, with 12 bases between the two ends. In DNA, the CDR3 is TGTGCCAGCAGTTACTCGAGTAGAGGGAACTCCTACGAGCAGTACTTC. As protein: CASSYSSRGNSYEQYF.

This clonotype showed up just once. The gene calls are TRBV20-1 and TRBJ2-5; D is possibly TRBD1 (7 bases). The DNA matches TRBJ2-7 better at its end, which makes the J call doubtful. Germline values: CDR1 DFQATT, CDR2 SNEGSKA (reference sequence). CDR3 length: 14 residues. The DNA for the CDR3 is TGCAGTGCCCCCAGGGGGACCGGGGGTCGCGAGCAGTACTTC. Its protein product is CSAPRGTGGREQYF.

This rearrangement joins TRBV4-2 to TRBJ1-2; D may be TRBD1 (6 bases). The CDR3 totals 16 residues. V lost 7 bases to trimming and J lost 2 bases, with 20 bases between them. Germline V gives CDR1 LGHNA, CDR2 YNFKEQ. In nucleotides, the CDR3 is TGTGCCAGCATGGGGGCAGCAGGGGCGGGGAACTATGGCTACACCTTC. Translating it yields CASMGAAGAGNYGYTF.

Comments on this clonotype: The junction departs from the called germline gene at one end, perhaps through a read error. Written as DNA, the CDR3 is TGCAGTGCTGCCCGCACGGGTGAAAAACCGTTTTTT. Residues: CSAARTGEKPFF. V and J are TRBV20-1 and TRBJ1-4; D is unclear. This CDR3 is 12 amino acids long. Per the germline V gene, CDR1 is DFQATT and CDR2 is SNEGSKA (reference sequence).